This T cell receptor (beta chain) came from a study of naive and memory T cell subsets. Whole-study results and caveats: Naive repertoires, especially CD8, held a few larger clonotypes, possibly memory cells re-expressing CD45RA.

From the second PCR step, alpha and beta chains were amplified apart. Of note for this clonotype: Its antigen is currently unknown.

Both TRBC1 and TRBC2 were covered by a beta constant-region primer of two equimolar oligonucleotides. Nested alpha and beta constant-region primers with the SP2 primer drove four PCR rounds on ligated cDNA. MiXCR, applied by TCRdb to the UMI-ligation and nested PCR reads, yields one record per CDR3 protein. The table shows about 90,000 distinct CDR3 sequences, with about 10% occurring only once. Germline V gene data show CDR1 as SEHNR and CDR2 as FQNEAQ (reference sequence). CDR3 size: 14 residues. V was shortened by 5 bases and J by 4 bases, with 14 bases between the two germline ends. Sequencing input: naive CD4+ T cells from blood. This receptor was taken from a human donor in good health. This chain joins TRBV7-9 and TRBJ1-1; TRBD1 might be the D (5 bases). The CDR3 nucleotides read TGTGCCAGCAGCATAGGGGATCGGGGCACTGAAGCTTTCTTT. Its protein is CASSIGDRGTEAFF.